The following is a T cell receptor beta chain sequence with its context. Germline CDR1 and CDR2: MDHEN and SYDVKM. The CDR3 is made up of 15 amino acids. With 3 bases clipped from V and 3 bases from J, the junction kept 7 bases outside the gene matches. The table came from immunoSEQ multiplex PCR; TCRdb's copy has only in-frame clones and leaves some out. Among 75,000 to 95,000 clones listed, approximately 91% were seen once. The data were taken from a study of control samples from healthy donors and cancer patients. The V gene is TRBV28, the J gene TRBJ1-1, with TRBD1 matching 7 bases. The sequenced material came from PBMCs. This sequence originates from a woman between 50 and 59 years old with colorectal cancer. The CDR3 here is CASSLGTAIYTEAFF. The CDR3, as DNA: TGTGCCAGCAGTTTGGGGACAGCGATTTACACTGAAGCTTTCTTT. Full variable domain (outside the CDR3, taken from reference TRBV28 and TRBJ1-1): DVKVTQSSRYLVKRTGEKVFLECVQDMDHENMFWYRQDPGLGLRLIYFSYDVKMKEKGDIPEGYSVSREKKERFSLILESASTNQTSMYLCASSLGTAIYTEAFFGQGTRLTVV.